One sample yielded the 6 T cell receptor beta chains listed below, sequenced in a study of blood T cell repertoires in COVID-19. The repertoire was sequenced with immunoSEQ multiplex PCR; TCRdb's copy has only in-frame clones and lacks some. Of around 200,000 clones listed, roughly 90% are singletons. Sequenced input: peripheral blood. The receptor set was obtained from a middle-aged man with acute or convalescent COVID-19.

The CDR3 nucleotides read TGCGCCAGCAGCGGACAGGGGACTAATGAAAAACTGTTTTTT. Translation gives CASSGQGTNEKLFF. This rearrangement joins TRBV5-1 to TRBJ1-4; 9 nucleotides line up with TRBD1. V lost 4 bases, J lost 2 bases, and 0 bases stayed unmatched. The CDR3 covers 14 residues. Germline CDR1 is SGHRS and CDR2 is YFSETQ.

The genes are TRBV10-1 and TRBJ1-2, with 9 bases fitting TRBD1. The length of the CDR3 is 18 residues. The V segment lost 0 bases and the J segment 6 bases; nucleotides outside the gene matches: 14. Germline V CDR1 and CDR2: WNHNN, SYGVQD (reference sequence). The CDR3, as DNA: TGCGCCAGCAGTGAGTCGAGCACAGGGGGCGCAAATTATGATGGCTACACCTTC. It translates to CASSESSTGGANYDGYTF.

The CDR3 bases are TGTGCCAGCAGTGAAGAGAGCACTGAAGCTTTCTTT. Translation: CASSEESTEAFF. The V gene is TRBV2, the J gene TRBJ1-1, with unresolved D. V shed 1 base and J shed 4 bases, with 4 bases lying between them. The CDR3 has 12 residues. Germline V gene data show CDR1 as SNHLY and CDR2 as FYNNEI.

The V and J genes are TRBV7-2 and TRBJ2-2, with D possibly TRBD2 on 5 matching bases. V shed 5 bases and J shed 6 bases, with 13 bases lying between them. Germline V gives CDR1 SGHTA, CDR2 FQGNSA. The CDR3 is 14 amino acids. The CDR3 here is CASSLGLLPGELFF. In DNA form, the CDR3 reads TGTGCCAGCAGCCTAGGACTTCTCCCCGGGGAGCTGTTTTTT.

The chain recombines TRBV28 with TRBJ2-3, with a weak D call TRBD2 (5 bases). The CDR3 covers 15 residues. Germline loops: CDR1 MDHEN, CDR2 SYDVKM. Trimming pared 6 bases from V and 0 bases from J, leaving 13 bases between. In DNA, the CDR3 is TGTGCCAGCAGGCGTCTGGGGAGTAGCACAGATACGCAGTATTTT. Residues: CASRRLGSSTDTQYF.

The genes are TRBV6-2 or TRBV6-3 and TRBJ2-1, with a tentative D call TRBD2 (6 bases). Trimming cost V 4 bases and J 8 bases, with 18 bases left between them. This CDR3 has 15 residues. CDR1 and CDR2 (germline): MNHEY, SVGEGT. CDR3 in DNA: TGTGCCAGCAGTTCGAACTTGGGGGGTACATATGAGCAGTTCTTC. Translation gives CASSSNLGGTYEQFF.